The 25 T cell receptor beta chains in this list originate from one sample, sequenced in a study of identical twins. TCRdb processed the 5' RACE reads anew with MiXCR; each CDR3 protein has one entry. The sample consists of around 1.7 million distinct CDR3 sequences, roughly 35% of them appearing once. The sample was cord blood. All receptors come from a newborn girl in good health.

This chain uses TRBV7-2 with TRBJ2-2; possibly TRBD1 for D (6 bases). Per the germline V gene, CDR1 is SGHTA and CDR2 is FQGNSA. This CDR3 contains 16 residues. V lost 5 bases and J 1 base, leaving 14 bases between the germline ends. CDR3 region: CASSRTAYQNTGELFF. The CDR3 DNA reads as TGTGCCAGCAGCCGGACAGCTTACCAGAACACCGGGGAGCTGTTTTTT.

This chain connects TRBV20-1 to TRBJ1-5; D gene uncertain. CDR1 and CDR2 (germline): DFQATT, SNEGSKA (reference sequence). This CDR3 comprises 17 residues. Trimming removed 4 bases at V and 2 bases at J, with 21 bases between. The CDR3 protein is CSATLQRRKLRNQPQHF. The CDR3 DNA sequence: TGCAGTGCTACCCTCCAACGACGAAAACTGCGCAATCAGCCCCAGCATTTT.

This chain joins TRBV2 and TRBJ1-5; 8 bases are shared with TRBD1. Per germline, CDR1 SNHLY and CDR2 FYNNEI. V was clipped by 6 bases and J by 15 bases; unmatched bases: 7. CDR3 size: 11 residues. The CDR3 bases are TGTGCCAGCAGGCTCACAGGGGGGGTGCATTTT. Protein product: CASRLTGGVHF.

The V call is TRBV7-4, the J call TRBJ2-1; 10 positions match TRBD1. J gave up 3 bases and V 2 bases, and 7 bases lay outside the gene matches. Germline values: CDR1 SGHVT, CDR2 SQSDAQ. The length of the CDR3 is 17 residues. CDR3 residues: CASSLLYRTGGYNEQFF. CDR3 coding DNA: TGTGCCAGCAGCTTATTGTATAGGACAGGGGGCTACAATGAGCAGTTCTTC. Together with reference TRBV7-4 and TRBJ2-1, the CDR3 gives the full variable domain: GAGVSQSPRYKVAKRGRDVALRCDSISGHVTLYWYRQTLGQGSEVLTYSQSDAQRDKSGRPSGRFSAERPERSVSTLKIQRTEQGDSAVYLCASSLLYRTGGYNEQFFGPGTRLTVL.

This clonotype was seen a few times. The chain combines TRBV21-1 with TRBJ2-2. TRBV21-1 is a pseudogene segment. CDR3 size: 14 residues. The CDR3 loop is CASSKRRNTGELFF. The CDR3 DNA reads TGTGCCAGCAGCAAACGGAGGAACACCGGGGAGCTGTTTTTT.

This clonotype was observed a handful of times. The rearrangement joins TRBV20-1 to TRBJ2-5, with D possibly called TRBD1 or TRBD2 (5 bases each). The J call may be incorrect, as the DNA end agrees better with TRBJ2-7. The germline V gene has CDR1 DFQATT and CDR2 SNEGSKA (reference sequence). This CDR3 is built from 18 residues. Here the CDR3 reads CSARGGNQGIPPLDEQYF. CDR3 DNA sequence: TGCAGTGCTAGAGGGGGGAACCAGGGTATCCCTCCACTTGACGAGCAGTACTTC.

A word on this clonotype: At one boundary the junction diverges from the germline segment, which might be a read error. The gene calls are TRBV7-9 and TRBJ2-3; possible D gene TRBD1, 5 bases. The CDR3 runs to 13 residues. The germline gives CDR1 SEHNR, CDR2 FQNEAQ (reference sequence). Here the CDR3 DNA reads TGTGCCAGCAGCATAAAGGGCACAGGTACGCAGTATTTT. It translates to CASSIKGTGTQYF.

The chain has TRBV4-1 and TRBJ2-1; 10 bases agree with TRBD2. This CDR3 is built from 15 residues. Germline values: CDR1 MGHRA, CDR2 YSYEKL. With V trimmed by 4 bases and J by 7 bases, 7 bases remained unmatched. The CDR3 here is CASSPGTSVENEQFF. DNA for the CDR3: TGCGCCAGCAGCCCGGGGACTAGCGTAGAGAATGAGCAGTTCTTC.

The chain uses TRBV12-3 or TRBV12-4 and TRBJ2-3, with D tentatively TRBD1 (5 bases). With 7 bases removed from V and 6 bases from J, the gap between germline ends came to 14 bases. This CDR3 contains 13 residues. The CDR3: CASTLTTADTQYF. Here the CDR3 DNA reads TGTGCCAGCACCCTCACGACAGCCGATACGCAGTATTTT.

The chain couples TRBV3-1 to TRBJ2-2; D is possibly TRBD1 (6 bases). CDR1 is LGHDT and CDR2 is YNNKEL in the germline V gene (reference sequence). V shed 3 bases and J shed 1 base, with 9 bases lying between them. The CDR3 has 15 amino acids. CDR3 loop: CASSHTTGNTGELFF. The DNA for the CDR3 is TGTGCCAGCAGCCATACGACAGGGAACACCGGGGAGCTGTTTTTT.

This clonotype has a handful of counts. The rearrangement links TRBV28 to TRBJ2-5; 14 nucleotides align to TRBD2. CDR3 length equals 18 residues. Per germline, CDR1 MDHEN and CDR2 SYDVKM. J lost 1 base, V lost 6 bases, and 10 bases had no gene match. The CDR3 is CASSYGTSGRTPQETQYF. CDR3 sequence (DNA): TGTGCCAGCAGCTACGGGACTAGCGGGAGAACGCCCCAAGAGACCCAGTACTTC.

This clonotype was seen ten or more times. This rearrangement joins TRBV6-6 to TRBJ1-1; D not resolved. This CDR3 has 12 residues. V was clipped by 4 bases and J by 1 base, with 4 bases between them. CDR1 is MNHNY and CDR2 is SVGAGI in the germline V gene (reference sequence). CDR3 sequence (DNA): TGTGCCAGCAGTTGGAAGAACACTGAAGCTTTCTTT. It is translated as CASSWKNTEAFF.

The sample holds a few counts of this clonotype. The DNA for the CDR3 is TGTGCCAGCAGCTTGGCATCGTACGTTATTACCGGGGACACCTACGAGCAGTACTTC. This translates into CASSLASYVITGDTYEQYF. The rearrangement uses TRBV5-5 and TRBJ2-7, with D tentatively TRBD1 (6 bases). Germline lookup yields CDR1 SGHKS and CDR2 YYEKEE (reference sequence). Trimming removed 0 bases from V and 2 bases from J, with 24 bases in between. The CDR3 sequence is 19 residues long.

This chain joins TRBV11-2 and TRBJ2-7; D may be TRBD2 (6 bases). V lost 2 bases to trimming and J lost 2 bases, with 19 bases between them. CDR1 is SGHAT and CDR2 is FQNNGV in the germline V gene. This CDR3 is built from 17 residues. CDR3 residues: CASSLKGTANLTYEQYF. Here the CDR3 DNA reads TGTGCCAGCAGCTTAAAGGGGACTGCGAACCTAACCTACGAGCAGTACTTC.

This chain uses TRBV2 with TRBJ1-5; no clear D. Germline CDR1 reads SNHLY; CDR2 reads FYNNEI. Trimming took off 7 bases at V and 5 bases at J, with 12 bases between the two ends. The CDR3 is made up of 13 amino acids. The CDR3, as DNA: TGTGCCAGCACCGCGGAAGGTCATCAGCCCCAGCATTTT. Its protein is CASTAEGHQPQHF.

This clonotype was found a few times. The chain combines TRBV2 with TRBJ2-1; TRBD2 matches 9 bases. CDR1 is SNHLY and CDR2 is FYNNEI in the germline V gene. The CDR3 runs 15 residues. The V and J ends lost 6 bases and 2 bases, in that order; junction bases with no gene match: 5. For the CDR3, the DNA is TGTGCCAGCAGGAAAATAGCGGGGGCCTACAATGAGCAGTTCTTC. Translating it yields CASRKIAGAYNEQFF.

The V and J genes are TRBV20-1 and TRBJ2-1, with TRBD2 identical over 11 bases. The length of the CDR3 is 14 residues. V shed 5 bases, J shed 4 bases, and the junction held 4 bases outside the gene matches. Per germline, CDR1 DFQATT and CDR2 SNEGSKA (reference sequence). CDR3 loop: CSAPIAGGYNEQFF. The CDR3 bases are TGCAGTGCTCCAATAGCGGGAGGGTACAATGAGCAGTTCTTC.

This clonotype has more than one count but fewer than ten. The rearrangement uses TRBV6-5 and TRBJ1-4, with D possibly matching TRBD1 (6 bases). CDR1 and CDR2 from the germline V gene are MNHEY and SVGAGI. Trimming pared 5 bases from V and 5 bases from J, leaving 9 bases between. The CDR3 runs 13 residues. The CDR3 loop reads CASSTTGNEKLFF. As DNA, the CDR3 is TGTGCCAGCAGTACTACAGGGAATGAAAAACTGTTTTTT.

The J gene is TRBJ2-5, the V gene TRBV25-1; D gene unclear. The CDR3 sequence is 14 residues long. Looked up from germline, CDR1 is MGHDK and CDR2 is SYGVNS. Between the trimmed V and J ends, which lost 5 bases and 11 bases, there was a span of 21 bases. The CDR3 reads CASSLRITDNEQYF. CDR3 sequence (DNA): TGTGCCAGCAGTTTACGGATTACGGATAATGAGCAGTACTTC.

In this sample, this clonotype turned up many times. The V and J genes are TRBV29-1 and TRBJ2-7, with D possibly being TRBD1 or TRBD2 (5 bases each). V dropped 6 bases and J dropped 1 base, with 19 bases sitting between them. The CDR3 runs to 15 residues. Germline-derived CDR1 and CDR2 are SQVTM and ANQGSEA. Written as DNA, the CDR3 is TGCAGCGTCCTAGGGAAGGGGACCTTATCCTACGAGCAGTACTTC. Translating it yields CSVLGKGTLSYEQYF.

This clonotype was recorded only once. The limits of the CDR3 on the DNA are not certain, so only TCRdb's listed CDR3 is given. The chain links TRBV30 to TRBJ2-3. Germline V gene sequence: CDR1 GTSNPN, CDR2 SVGIG (reference sequence). The CDR3 sequence runs 12 residues, both termini included. This CDR3 reads CAWGFGTDTQSF.

The chain links TRBV7-9 to TRBJ2-3, with D perhaps matching TRBD2 (5 bases). The CDR3 contains 17 residues. Trimming stripped 5 bases from V and 5 bases from J, with 23 bases between. Germline loops: CDR1 SEHNR, CDR2 FQNEAQ (reference sequence). CDR3 loop: CASSPRSPGSRGDTQYF. DNA of the CDR3: TGTGCCAGCAGCCCCCGTTCCCCGGGATCCCGCGGAGATACGCAGTATTTT.

At least ten counts were recorded for this clonotype. The chain is built from TRBV20-1 and TRBJ2-3; TRBD2 aligns across 7 bases. The CDR3 runs to 16 residues. With V trimmed by 1 base and J by 5 bases, 12 bases remained unmatched. Germline V lookup: CDR1 DFQATT, CDR2 SNEGSKA (reference sequence). This CDR3 reads CSARVGLGGGGDTQYF. The CDR3 DNA sequence: TGCAGTGCTAGAGTCGGACTAGGTGGGGGAGGAGATACGCAGTATTTT.

The rearrangement links TRBV6-6 to TRBJ2-1, with a weak D call TRBD2 (6 bases). This CDR3 region has 15 residues. The germline gives CDR1 MNHNY, CDR2 SVGAGI (reference sequence). Trimming shortened V by 6 bases and J by 0 bases, and 12 bases separated the two germline ends. The CDR3 loop reads CASRRADYSYNEQFF. CDR3 nucleotides: TGTGCCAGCAGGAGAGCGGACTACTCCTACAATGAGCAGTTCTTC.

The chain couples TRBV20-1 to TRBJ2-4, with D maybe TRBD1 (6 bases). The J call may be mistaken, given a closer DNA end match to TRBJ2-7. This CDR3 has 12 amino acids. Germline loops: CDR1 DFQATT, CDR2 SNEGSKA (reference sequence). The CDR3: CSSWDIGREQYF. CDR3 DNA sequence: TGCAGTTCTTGGGACATTGGGCGCGAGCAGTACTTC.